The 14 T cell receptor beta chains in this list originate from one sample, sequenced in a study of shared clonotypes between healthy human individuals. Libraries were prepared by immunoSEQ multiplex PCR; TCRdb keeps only in-frame clonotypes and omits some of them. The sample holds 2 million to 2.5 million clones, roughly 94% seen once. Sequenced sample: naive CD4+ T cells sorted from blood. Subset noted: CD45RA+ positively selected. The receptors originated from a young man in good health.

The gene calls are TRBV30 and TRBJ2-7; 11 bases line up with TRBD2. The trim removed 2 bases at V and 7 bases at J, leaving 10 bases unmatched. Germline CDR1 is GTSNPN and CDR2 is SVGIG (reference sequence). The CDR3 spans 15 residues. CDR3 nucleotide sequence: TGTGCCTGGAGTAAGGGGGGGCTAGCGGGAGGAGAGCAGTACTTC. As protein: CAWSKGGLAGGEQYF.

This clone was observed once. DNA for the CDR3: TGTGCCAGCAAACTCGCAAGATTATCTTACGAGCAGTACTTC. Amino acid sequence: CASKLARLSYEQYF. The chain uses TRBV11-2 and TRBJ2-7; D unclear. Germline V gives CDR1 SGHAT, CDR2 FQNNGV. There are 14 residues in the CDR3. V lost 7 bases, J lost 4 bases, and 17 bases lay in between. Together with reference TRBV11-2 and TRBJ2-7, the CDR3 gives the full variable domain: EAGVAQSPRYKIIEKRQSVAFWCNPISGHATLYWYQQILGQGPKLLIQFQNNGVVDDSQLPKDRFSAERLKGVDSTLKIQPAKLEDSAVYLCASKLARLSYEQYFGPGTRLTVT.

The V and J genes are TRBV5-6 and TRBJ2-5; TRBD1 matches at 8 bases. This CDR3 spans 16 amino acids. CDR1 is SGHDT and CDR2 is YYEEEE in the germline V gene. The V segment lost 0 bases and the J segment 1 base; nucleotides outside the gene matches: 5. The CDR3 protein is CASSLGTGLAQETQYF. The CDR3 region has the DNA TGTGCCAGCAGCTTGGGGACAGGGCTGGCCCAAGAGACCCAGTACTTC.

V usage is TRBV28 and J usage is TRBJ1-2; 7 bases line up with TRBD1. V was pared by 4 bases and J by 9 bases, with 5 bases of the junction left unmatched. This CDR3 comprises 12 residues. In germline, CDR1 is MDHEN, CDR2 SYDVKM. For the CDR3, the DNA is TGTGCCAGCAGTTCACAGGGGTATAGCTACACCTTC. It encodes CASSSQGYSYTF.

This rearrangement joins TRBV5-1 to TRBJ1-6, with D tentatively TRBD1 (5 bases). V lost 4 bases, J lost 7 bases, and 18 bases lay in between. CDR3 length equals 16 residues. Germline V CDR1 and CDR2: SGHRS, YFSETQ. DNA for the CDR3: TGCGCCAGCAGCCCGAGCGCCGGGACGGGGAATTCACCCCTCCACTTT. Translated, it gives CASSPSAGTGNSPLHF.

The gene calls are TRBV5-4 and TRBJ2-1; D remains unclear. Germline V lookup: CDR1 SGHNT, CDR2 YYREEE (reference sequence). Trimming took off 2 bases at V and 6 bases at J, with 12 bases between the two ends. The CDR3 extends over 14 amino acids. The CDR3 reads CASSFFRTPNEQFF. In DNA form, the CDR3 reads TGTGCCAGCAGCTTTTTCCGCACTCCCAATGAGCAGTTCTTC.

The chain links TRBV19 to TRBJ1-2; D call uncertain. The CDR3 is 13 residues long. CDR1 LNHDA and CDR2 SQIVND come from the germline V gene (reference sequence). Trimming removed 5 bases at V and 8 bases at J, with 15 bases between. CDR3 nucleotides: TGTGCCAGTAGTCCGAGGGTGTCCGGGGGCTACACCTTC. Protein product: CASSPRVSGGYTF. The whole variable domain, filled in from reference TRBV19 and TRBJ1-2, reads DGGITQSPKYLFRKEGQNVTLSCEQNLNHDAMYWYRQDPGQGLRLIYYSQIVNDFQKGDIAEGYSVSREKKESFPLTVTSAQKNPTAFYLCASSPRVSGGYTFGSGTRLTVV.

The CDR3: CASSGGGTSGFYEQYF. CDR3 DNA: TGCGCCAGCAGCGGAGGGGGGACTAGCGGATTTTACGAGCAGTACTTC. The V gene is TRBV5-1, the J gene TRBJ2-7, with 11 bases lining up with TRBD2. Germline V gene lookup returns CDR1 SGHRS and CDR2 YFSETQ. The CDR3 is made up of 16 amino acids. The trim removed 4 bases at V and 4 bases at J, leaving 10 bases unmatched.

This clone was counted between two and nine times. The chain uses TRBV7-2 and TRBJ2-7; D unclear. CDR3 length equals 14 residues. V was trimmed by 5 bases and J by 4 bases, leaving 15 bases between them. CDR1 is SGHTA and CDR2 is FQGNSA in the germline V gene. As DNA, the CDR3 is TGTGCCAGCAGCCGTGGACCGACACTTTACGAGCAGTACTTC. It encodes CASSRGPTLYEQYF.

The V call is TRBV6-5, the J call TRBJ2-3, with D possibly being TRBD2 (6 bases). CDR1 is MNHEY, CDR2 SVGAGI, per germline. This CDR3 is 14 amino acids long. With 5 bases removed from V and 1 base from J, the gap between germline ends came to 10 bases. CDR3 loop: CASSSGWGTDTQYF. The CDR3 region has the DNA TGTGCCAGCAGTAGCGGGTGGGGCACAGATACGCAGTATTTT.

The chain joins TRBV11-3 to TRBJ2-2; D remains ambiguous. The ends were cut back, 0 bases at V and 8 bases at J, with 22 bases in the middle. Germline V gives CDR1 SGHNT, CDR2 YENEEA. The CDR3 is 18 residues long. The CDR3 spells CASSLDLPFGRPRGELFF. In DNA, the CDR3 is TGTGCCAGCAGCTTAGATCTTCCCTTTGGGCGCCCGAGAGGGGAGCTGTTTTTT. Looking up the rest from reference TRBV11-3 and TRBJ2-2 gives the full variable domain: EAGVVQSPRYKIIEKKQPVAFWCNPISGHNTLYWYLQNLGQGPELLIRYENEEAVDDSQLPKDRFSAERLKGVDSTLKIQPAELGDSAVYLCASSLDLPFGRPRGELFFGEGSRLTVL.

DNA for the CDR3: TGTGCCAGCAGCGAGTGGGCCCTAAACACCGGGGAGCTGTTTTTT. It specifies CASSEWALNTGELFF. The genes are TRBV5-5 and TRBJ2-2; D is unresolved. CDR3 length: 15 residues. Trimming removed 4 bases at V and 2 bases at J, with 12 bases between. Germline values: CDR1 SGHKS, CDR2 YYEKEE (reference sequence).

The chain joins TRBV18 to TRBJ2-3; D gene unclear. Germline V CDR1 and CDR2: KGHSH, LQKENI. With 2 bases removed from V and 0 bases from J, the gap between germline ends came to 15 bases. The CDR3 spans 17 residues. The CDR3 sequence: CASSPFSLGGSTDTQYF. CDR3 coding DNA: TGTGCCAGCTCACCATTTTCTTTGGGCGGAAGCACAGATACGCAGTATTTT.

The J gene is TRBJ2-1, the V gene TRBV7-8; TRBD2 matches at 7 bases. The CDR3 spans 16 residues. The germline V gene encodes CDR1 SGHVS and CDR2 FQNEAQ. The J segment lost 3 bases and the V segment lost 5 bases, leaving 10 bases of the junction unmatched. The DNA of the CDR3 is TGTGCCAGCAGCCAGGCGGGCCGGACTAGCTACAATGAGCAGTTCTTC. Translating it yields CASSQAGRTSYNEQFF.